Each of the 32 T cell receptor beta chains below was sequenced from the same sample in a study of CD8 T cells in ankylosing spondylitis. TCRdb processed the 5' RACE reads anew with MiXCR; each CDR3 protein has one entry. The data hold approximately 250,000 distinct CDR3 sequences, with 10% observed a single time. Sequenced input: blood, either unsorted or a sorted T cell fraction (not recorded which). The receptors stem from a male donor with ankylosing spondylitis or in good health (not recorded which).

This clonotype was observed a few times. V usage is TRBV7-9 and J usage is TRBJ2-3; D gene uncertain. The V and J ends lost 4 bases and 0 bases respectively, with 14 bases between them. Looked up from germline, CDR1 is SEHNR and CDR2 is FQNEAQ (reference sequence). The CDR3 contains 16 residues. The CDR3 DNA follows: TGTGCCAGCAGCTCCGGAACCGGAGCGAGCACAGATACGCAGTATTTT. Amino acid sequence: CASSSGTGASTDTQYF.

In its sample, this clonotype was seen many times. This chain joins TRBV7-8 and TRBJ2-5; D remains unclear. Trimming took off 1 base at V and 5 bases at J, with 11 bases between the two ends. Germline V gives CDR1 SGHVS, CDR2 FQNEAQ. The CDR3 extends over 14 amino acids. The CDR3 is CASSLVPRSETQYF. DNA of the CDR3: TGTGCCAGCAGCTTAGTCCCCCGGTCCGAGACCCAGTACTTC.

This clonotype was seen ten or more times. The chain recombines TRBV7-9 with TRBJ1-4, with D uncertain. V lost 1 base, J lost 7 bases, and 13 bases lay in between. The CDR3 covers 15 residues. Germline CDR1 reads SEHNR; CDR2 reads FQNEAQ (reference sequence). The CDR3 reads CASSLDLGGSEKLFF. CDR3 bases: TGTGCCAGCAGCTTAGATTTGGGCGGCTCTGAAAAACTGTTTTTT.

This clonotype was seen ten or more times. The V call is TRBV5-1, the J call TRBJ1-4; TRBD1 aligns across 8 bases. This CDR3 comprises 15 residues. The germline V gene encodes CDR1 SGHRS and CDR2 YFSETQ. V shed 4 bases and J 5 bases; nucleotides not matched to a gene: 7. The CDR3, as DNA: TGCGCCAGCAGCACCACAGGGGGATTAAATGAAAAACTGTTTTTT. Amino acid sequence: CASSTTGGLNEKLFF.

This clonotype was seen many times. V gene TRBV30 combines with J gene TRBJ1-6; 12 bases agree with TRBD1. The CDR3 has 18 residues. The junction had 10 bases not matched to a gene; V was cut back by 0 bases and J by 7 bases. The germline gives CDR1 GTSNPN, CDR2 SVGIG (reference sequence). CDR3 in DNA: TGTGCCTGGAGTGTACTATGGGACAGGGGGCGTTTGAATTCACCCCTCCACTTT. Protein sequence: CAWSVLWDRGRLNSPLHF.

Many counts were recorded for this clonotype. This chain uses TRBV5-1 with TRBJ2-5; 13 bases map to TRBD2. CDR3 length: 16 residues. J lost 2 bases, V lost 4 bases, and 5 bases had no gene match. Germline CDR1 SGHRS, CDR2 YFSETQ. The CDR3 spells CASSPQTSGGQETQYF. Here the CDR3 DNA reads TGCGCCAGCAGCCCCCAGACTAGCGGGGGGCAAGAGACCCAGTACTTC.

This clonotype was seen repeatedly, ten times or more. The rearrangement joins TRBV20-1 to TRBJ2-1, with D unresolved. CDR1 is DFQATT, CDR2 SNEGSKA, per germline (reference sequence). V lost 0 bases and J 7 bases, leaving 19 bases between the germline ends. The length of the CDR3 is 16 residues. The CDR3, as DNA: TGCAGTGCTAGAGACCTCCGGGCTCCCTGGGCTAATGAGCAGTTCTTC. Translating gives CSARDLRAPWANEQFF.

Turning to this clonotype: A much larger clone lies one base from this, so it may be a read error. The chain is built from TRBV14 and TRBJ1-1; a weak D match, TRBD1 (5 bases). The V end lost 1 base, the J end lost 1 base, and 13 bases lay between the germline ends. The CDR3 has 16 residues. The germline V gene encodes CDR1 SGHDN and CDR2 FVKESK. CDR3 DNA: TGTGCCAGCAGCCAAGGGAACAGGACTCCGAACACTGAAGCTTTCTTT. Translating it yields CASSQGNRTPNTEAFF.

This clonotype was seen ten or more times. The V gene is TRBV29-1, the J gene TRBJ1-6, with D perhaps matching TRBD1 (5 bases). Germline V gene lookup returns CDR1 SQVTM and CDR2 ANQGSEA. Trimming took 6 bases from V and 10 from J, leaving 13 bases between them. The CDR3 has 12 amino acids. The DNA for the CDR3 is TGCAGCGTCGGGACCGGCGAATCACCCCTCCACTTT. This encodes CSVGTGESPLHF.

This clonotype showed up just a few times. The V and J genes are TRBV20-1 and TRBJ1-4, with D perhaps matching TRBD1 (5 bases). There are 13 residues in the CDR3. The germline gives CDR1 DFQATT, CDR2 SNEGSKA (reference sequence). The V gene lost 1 base and the J gene lost 6 bases, with 9 bases spanning the gap. CDR3 sequence reads: CSARALGDEKLFF. In nucleotides, the CDR3 is TGCAGTGCTAGAGCATTAGGGGATGAAAAACTGTTTTTT.

This clonotype was seen a few times. The chain carries TRBV20-1 and TRBJ2-2; possible D gene TRBD1, 6 bases. With 0 bases removed from V and 9 bases from J, the gap between germline ends came to 11 bases. Germline V CDR1 and CDR2: DFQATT, SNEGSKA (reference sequence). This CDR3 has 13 residues. The CDR3 region is CSARDRDMRELFF. CDR3 DNA: TGCAGTGCTAGAGATCGGGACATGAGGGAGCTGTTTTTT.

This clonotype was counted ten times or more. This chain connects TRBV12-3 or TRBV12-4 to TRBJ1-1, with 7 bases fitting TRBD1. This CDR3 region has 15 residues. With V trimmed by 5 bases and J by 2 bases, 8 bases remained unmatched. CDR3 amino acids: CASSPRDRSNTEAFF. CDR3 DNA sequence: TGTGCCAGCAGTCCGAGGGACAGAAGCAACACTGAAGCTTTCTTT.

This clonotype occurred many times. The V gene is TRBV6-5, the J gene TRBJ2-1; 8 bases map to TRBD2. Germline lookup yields CDR1 MNHEY and CDR2 SVGAGI. V lost 4 bases to trimming and J lost 2 bases; unmatched junction nucleotides: 7. The CDR3 runs 16 residues. CDR3 region: CASSSLAGGTYNEQFF. The DNA for the CDR3 is TGTGCCAGCAGTTCCCTGGCGGGAGGCACCTACAATGAGCAGTTCTTC.

V is TRBV30 and J is TRBJ1-3; D is unresolved. Per germline, CDR1 GTSNPN and CDR2 SVGIG (reference sequence). V was shortened by 5 bases and J by 4 bases, with 6 bases between the two germline ends. The CDR3 extends over 11 amino acids. The CDR3 DNA is TGTGCCTGGGAGTTAGGAAACACCATATATTTT. It encodes CAWELGNTIYF.

This clonotype has at least ten counts. V usage is TRBV6-5 and J usage is TRBJ1-1, with D perhaps matching TRBD1 (6 bases). This CDR3 comprises 14 residues. With 4 bases removed from V and 5 bases from J, the gap between germline ends came to 14 bases. The germline V gene encodes CDR1 MNHEY and CDR2 SVGAGI. CDR3 bases: TGTGCCAGCAGTTCCTCGACAGGACAAACTGAAGCTTTCTTT. Translated, it gives CASSSSTGQTEAFF.

This clonotype came up a few times. The chain has TRBV12-3 or TRBV12-4 and TRBJ2-5, with 7 bases fitting TRBD1. V lost 5 bases to trimming and J lost 3 bases; unmatched junction nucleotides: 6. The CDR3 runs to 14 residues. CDR3 protein: CASSRGTAKETQYF. CDR3 DNA sequence: TGTGCCAGCAGTCGTGGGACAGCCAAAGAGACCCAGTACTTC.

The chain recombines TRBV15 with TRBJ1-5; 10 bases fit TRBD1. After removal of 3 bases from V and 5 bases from J, the junction contained 4 bases not matched to a gene. This CDR3 has 15 amino acids. CDR1 and CDR2 from the germline V gene are LNHNV and YYDKDF (reference sequence). The CDR3 sequence is CATSRGQGLDQPQHF. CDR3 in DNA: TGTGCCACCAGCAGGGGACAGGGGCTCGATCAGCCCCAGCATTTT.

Only a few counts were recorded for this clonotype. In DNA form, the CDR3 reads TGCGCCAGCAGTCTATCTAGCGGAGGAACCGGGGAGCTGTTTTTT. Translated, it gives CASSLSSGGTGELFF. The V gene is TRBV10-2, the J gene TRBJ2-2; 7 positions agree with TRBD2. Germline V CDR1 and CDR2: WSHSY, SAAADI. V shed 5 bases, J shed 5 bases, and the junction held 8 bases outside the gene matches. CDR3 size: 15 residues.

This clonotype came up many times. The CDR3 region is CASSRLPRDQPQHF. The DNA of the CDR3 is TGCGCCAGCAGCCGACTACCTAGGGATCAGCCCCAGCATTTT. This sequence joins TRBV5-1 and TRBJ1-5, with D unresolved. The CDR3 extends over 14 amino acids. The V and J ends lost 4 bases and 5 bases respectively, with 13 bases between them. Germline CDR1 and CDR2: SGHRS and YFSETQ.

The CDR3, as DNA: TGTGCCAGCAGCTCCTACAGGGGTGAAGAGACCCAGTACTTC. Translation gives CASSSYRGEETQYF. J is TRBJ2-5 and V is TRBV7-9; 7 positions agree with TRBD1. The V and J ends lost 4 bases and 3 bases, in that order; junction bases with no gene match: 5. The germline V gene has CDR1 SEHNR and CDR2 FQNEAQ (reference sequence). This CDR3 has 14 amino acids.

This clonotype was recorded at least ten times. The CDR3, as DNA: TGTGCCAGCAGCCACGGAAAGGGGGGGGCGAACACTGAAGCTTTCTTT. Amino acid sequence: CASSHGKGGANTEAFF. V and J are TRBV27 and TRBJ1-1; TRBD1 might be the D (6 bases). The CDR3 has 16 amino acids. V gave up 6 bases and J gave up 1 base, with 18 bases separating them. Germline loops: CDR1 MNHEY, CDR2 SMNVEV (reference sequence).

The chain has TRBV12-3 or TRBV12-4 and TRBJ2-2, with D unresolved. The CDR3 consists of 14 residues. Trimming removed 8 bases from V and 0 bases from J, with 10 bases in between. CDR3 in DNA: TGTGCCAGCGACCACACAGCGAACACCGGGGAGCTGTTTTTT. Protein: CASDHTANTGELFF.

This clonotype was counted many times. This rearrangement joins TRBV29-1 to TRBJ2-3, with a weak D call TRBD2 (5 bases). Trimming left V 0 bases short and J 4 bases short, with 8 bases between. CDR1 is SQVTM, CDR2 ANQGSEA, per germline. CDR3 size: 13 residues. Here the CDR3 reads CSVEDEGADTQYF. The CDR3 DNA is TGCAGCGTTGAAGATGAGGGCGCAGATACGCAGTATTTT.

This clonotype was found many times. The rearrangement joins TRBV14 to TRBJ2-3; the match to TRBD2 covers 14 bases. The CDR3 is made up of 19 amino acids. The germline CDR1 and CDR2 sequences are SGHDN and FVKESK. The V gene end was trimmed by 3 bases and the J gene end by 2 bases; junction bases not matched to a gene: 10. CDR3 loop: CASSHQGLAGVAFTDTQYF. The CDR3 bases are TGTGCCAGCAGCCATCAGGGACTAGCGGGGGTGGCCTTCACAGATACGCAGTATTTT.

Many counts were recorded for this clonotype. The chain couples TRBV25-1 to TRBJ2-3; D is perhaps TRBD1 (5 bases). Germline CDR1 MGHDK, CDR2 SYGVNS. Trimming cost V 4 bases and J 5 bases, with 10 bases left between them. The CDR3 consists of 13 residues. Here the CDR3 reads CASSAVGEDTQYF. For the CDR3, the DNA is TGTGCCAGCAGTGCGGTAGGGGAAGATACGCAGTATTTT.

This clonotype was recorded many times. CDR3 coding DNA: TGTGCCAGCAGCTGGGAGGGACAGTTCTACTACGAGCAGTACTTC. Translated, it gives CASSWEGQFYYEQYF. This sequence joins TRBV5-5 and TRBJ2-7; D tentatively reads TRBD1 or TRBD2 (7 bases each). Germline lookup yields CDR1 SGHKS and CDR2 YYEKEE (reference sequence). The CDR3 loop spans 15 amino acids. V was pared by 3 bases and J by 3 bases, with 16 bases between.

The table lists this clonotype with many counts. V is TRBV20-1 and J is TRBJ2-5; 7 positions agree with TRBD1. The CDR3 runs 16 residues. Unmatched junction bases numbered 15, after V lost 3 bases and J lost 5 bases. Germline values: CDR1 DFQATT, CDR2 SNEGSKA (reference sequence). CDR3 DNA: TGCAGTGCTAGTGAGGGGGCGGCCAGCTTCGCGGAGACCCAGTACTTC. This encodes CSASEGAASFAETQYF.

This clonotype was seen repeatedly, ten times or more. The chain employs TRBV12-3 or TRBV12-4 and TRBJ1-6; D ambiguous. The CDR3 is 15 residues long. Trimming took 7 bases from V and 7 from J, leaving 17 bases between them. The CDR3 DNA is TGTGCCAGCACTCCGGGCACCGGAAGGAATTCACCCCTCCACTTT. Translated: CASTPGTGRNSPLHF.

At least ten counts were recorded for this clonotype. The rearrangement uses TRBV12-5 and TRBJ2-5; no clear D gene. Trimming took 1 base from V and 6 from J, leaving 9 bases between them. Germline assignment: CDR1 LGHNT and CDR2 FRNRAP. CDR3 length: 13 residues. The CDR3 nucleotides are TGTGCTAGTGGTTTGGCCGCCTCGAAGACCCAGTACTTC. It is translated as CASGLAASKTQYF.

This clonotype has a handful of counts. The chain has TRBV4-1 and TRBJ1-6, with D possibly matching TRBD1 (5 bases). Between the trimmed V and J ends, which lost 2 bases and 12 bases, there was a span of 23 bases. The CDR3 loop spans 17 amino acids. CDR1 is MGHRA and CDR2 is YSYEKL in the germline V gene. CDR3 amino acids: CASSQSLTGAILLPLHF. The CDR3 nucleotides read TGCGCCAGCAGCCAATCCCTAACCGGGGCGATCTTACTACCCCTCCACTTT.

This clonotype was observed a few times. The chain carries TRBV5-1 and TRBJ2-7; the match to TRBD1 covers 8 bases. Losses at the gene ends were 3 bases for V and 3 bases for J; bases not matched to a gene: 8. The V gene's germline CDR1 is SGHRS and CDR2 YFSETQ. CDR3 length equals 15 residues. As DNA, the CDR3 is TGCGCCAGCAGCTCCCACGGACAGGGTAACTACGAGCAGTACTTC. Protein: CASSSHGQGNYEQYF.

This clonotype has only a few counts. V usage is TRBV5-1 and J usage is TRBJ2-5; perhaps D is TRBD1 or TRBD2 (5 bases each). The CDR3 has 11 residues. CDR1 and CDR2 from the germline V gene are SGHRS and YFSETQ. V shed 7 bases and J shed 1 base, with 5 bases lying between them. CDR3 coding DNA: TGCGCCAGCGGGACCCAAGAGACCCAGTACTTC. It translates to CASGTQETQYF. Together with reference TRBV5-1 and TRBJ2-5, the CDR3 gives the full variable domain: KAGVTQTPRYLIKTRGQQVTLSCSPISGHRSVSWYQQTPGQGLQFLFEYFSETQRNKGNFPGRFSGRQFSNSRSEMNVSTLELGDSALYLCASGTQETQYFGPGTRLLVL.